This T cell receptor (beta chain) was identified in a study of blood T cell repertoires in COVID-19 (dated by TCRdb to 2020 to 2021). For the wider study: Samples from collaborators originated in the United States, Italy and Spain and spanned both the acute and convalescent phases of COVID-19. The material from the prospective study consisted of cDNA or gDNA derived from T cells, B-cell-depleted T cells, or PBMCs. Deeply sampled blood TCRbeta repertoires from subjects exposed to, actively infected with, or recovered from COVID-19 were included in the dataset. The repertoires were released in a freely available public database meant as a resource for research on the immune response to SARS-CoV-2. Samples came from the ongoing ImmuneRACE study (first 160 participants) plus 1,254 subjects from 6 global collaborators. A de-identified subject ID, COVID-19 status, age in years and sex were almost always included in the sample metadata. Where available, HLA class I and class II types were taken from metadata supplied by the sample provider and were not determined by assay-based typing. General study outcomes and caveats: How much clinical and demographic metadata was included differed by source and by participant, and the metadata was provided uncurated.

As concerns this clone: The antigen this receptor binds is unknown. Base qualities were left out, and no much larger clone turns up one base away.

TCRbeta CDR3 regions were amplified from genomic DNA using the immunoSEQ Assay, a bias-controlled multiplex PCR. Per the authors' processing: The number of nucleated cells in each sample was estimated by amplification of reference gene primers within the assay. To quantify the absolute abundance of each unique TCRbeta CDR3 rearrangement, sequence reads were collapsed and filtered. Productive Simpson clonality was computed per sample as the square root of Simpson's diversity index over productive rearrangements. The clones in this table, taken by TCRdb from immuneACCESS, are in-frame only. Not every clone is retained; where verified, under half of the shortfall comes from an unresolved V gene, and the cause of the rest is unknown. D and trimming come from the DNA, and the V and J calls and clone size come from that table. This sample comprises fewer than 250,000 clones, approximately 91% of them detected only once. The ten largest account for around 4.8% of the sample.

Each collaborating institution followed its own protocols to collect whole blood in K2EDTA tubes. For TCRbeta analysis, collaborators shipped samples in one of three forms: frozen whole blood, isolated PBMCs, or DNA extracted from either of those sample types. Reading from cysteine to phenylalanine, the CDR3 counts 14 amino acids. Only CDR3 DNA remains: 42 bases, in frame from the first base. The V and J ends are trimmed by 7 bases and 0 bases, leaving 12 bases between them. CDR1 and CDR2 were assigned from the germline V gene (reference sequence) as LNHDA and SQIVND. This TCR came from a woman aged 40 to 50 with acute or convalescent COVID-19. The sequenced sample consisted of peripheral blood. The chain links TRBV19 with TRBJ1-1; no D gene can be assigned with confidence. In nucleotides, the sequence is TGTGCCAGTATCAACCGGCAGGTGAACACTGAAGCTTTCTTT. It codes for CASINRQVNTEAFF.